This T cell receptor (beta chain) emerged from a study of blood T cell repertoires in COVID-19. Original processing methods: Researchers report that nucleated cell counts were estimated from reference gene primer amplification. The method was immunoSEQ multiplex PCR; TCRdb's version includes in-frame clones alone and lacks a portion of them. The DNA gave D and trimming, while V, J and clone size come from that table. The data contain 390,000 or so clones, roughly 89% of them singletons. The germline V gene encodes CDR1 KGHSH and CDR2 LQKENI. The V end was cut by 6 bases, the J end by 4 bases, with 17 bases between. This CDR3 region has 15 residues.

The sequenced material came from peripheral blood. The rearrangement joins TRBV18 to TRBJ2-3; D uncertain. This sequence was found in a man aged 18-30 years with active or convalescent COVID-19. CDR3 residues: CASSPIEARSDTQYF. In DNA, the CDR3 is TGTGCCAGCTCGCCCATCGAAGCTCGCTCAGATACGCAGTATTTT. The complete variable domain, with remaining parts taken from reference TRBV18 and TRBJ2-3, reads NAGVMQNPRHLVRRRGQEARLRCSPMKGHSHVYWYRQLPEEGLKFMVYLQKENIIDESGMPKERFSAEFPKEGPSILRIQQVVRGDSAAYFCASSPIEARSDTQYFGPGTRLTVL.